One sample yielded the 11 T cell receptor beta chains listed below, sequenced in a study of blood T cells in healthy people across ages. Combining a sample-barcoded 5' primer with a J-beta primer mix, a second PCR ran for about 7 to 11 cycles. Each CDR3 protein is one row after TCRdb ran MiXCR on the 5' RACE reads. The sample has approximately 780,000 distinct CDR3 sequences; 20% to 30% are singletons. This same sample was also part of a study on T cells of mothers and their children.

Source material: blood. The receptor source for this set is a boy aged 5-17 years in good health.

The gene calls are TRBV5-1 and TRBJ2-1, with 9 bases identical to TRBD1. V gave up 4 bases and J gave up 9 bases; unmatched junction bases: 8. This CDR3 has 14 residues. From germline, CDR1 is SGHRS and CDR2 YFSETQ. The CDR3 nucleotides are TGCGCCAGCAGCAGGGGGACAGGGTCCAGTGAGCAGTTCTTC. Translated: CASSRGTGSSEQFF.

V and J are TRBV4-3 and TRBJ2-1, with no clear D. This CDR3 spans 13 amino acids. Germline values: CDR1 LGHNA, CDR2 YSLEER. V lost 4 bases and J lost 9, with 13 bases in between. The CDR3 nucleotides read TGCGCCAGCAGCCGAAGATGGAGAGGTGAGCAGTTCTTC. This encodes CASSRRWRGEQFF.

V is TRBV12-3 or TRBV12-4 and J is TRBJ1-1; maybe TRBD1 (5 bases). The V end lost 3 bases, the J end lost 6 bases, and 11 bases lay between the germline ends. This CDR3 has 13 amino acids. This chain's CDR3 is CASSLTVVAEAFF. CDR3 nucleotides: TGTGCCAGCAGTTTGACAGTCGTGGCTGAAGCTTTCTTT.

CDR3 nucleotides: TGCAGCGTTCTTAGCGGGGGGGCCGGGGAGACCCAGTACTTC. It codes for CSVLSGGAGETQYF. V is TRBV29-1 and J is TRBJ2-1; 11 bases are a match to TRBD2. The assigned J gene may be wrong: the sequence end matches TRBJ2-5 better. The CDR3 loop spans 14 amino acids. CDR1 is SQVTM and CDR2 is ANQGSEA in the germline V gene.

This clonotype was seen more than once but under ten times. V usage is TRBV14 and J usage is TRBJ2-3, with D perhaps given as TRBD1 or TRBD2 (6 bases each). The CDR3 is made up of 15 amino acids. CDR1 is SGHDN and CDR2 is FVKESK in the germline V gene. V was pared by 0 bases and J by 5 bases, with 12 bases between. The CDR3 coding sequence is TGTGCCAGCAGCCAAGAAGCTAGGGGGGTAGATACGCAGTATTTT. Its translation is CASSQEARGVDTQYF.

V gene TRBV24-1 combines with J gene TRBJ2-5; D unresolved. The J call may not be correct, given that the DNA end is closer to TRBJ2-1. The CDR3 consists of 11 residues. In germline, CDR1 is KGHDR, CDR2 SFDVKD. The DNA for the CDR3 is TGTGCCACCATGGGTAGGGATGAGCAGTTCTTC. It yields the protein CATMGRDEQFF.

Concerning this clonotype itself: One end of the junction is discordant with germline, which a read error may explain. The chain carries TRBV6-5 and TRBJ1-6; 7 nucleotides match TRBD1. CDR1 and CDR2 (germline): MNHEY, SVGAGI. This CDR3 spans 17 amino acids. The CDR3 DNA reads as TGTGCCAGCAGTTATCAGGGACAGCGCTCTAATAATTCACCCCTCCACTTC. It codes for CASSYQGQRSNNSPLHF.

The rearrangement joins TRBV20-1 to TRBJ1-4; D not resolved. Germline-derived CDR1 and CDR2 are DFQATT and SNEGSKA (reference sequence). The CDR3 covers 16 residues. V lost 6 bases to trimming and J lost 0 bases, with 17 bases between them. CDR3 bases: TGCAGTGCCAAACCGGCCACAGTTGCAACTAATGAAAAACTGTTTTTT. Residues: CSAKPATVATNEKLFF.

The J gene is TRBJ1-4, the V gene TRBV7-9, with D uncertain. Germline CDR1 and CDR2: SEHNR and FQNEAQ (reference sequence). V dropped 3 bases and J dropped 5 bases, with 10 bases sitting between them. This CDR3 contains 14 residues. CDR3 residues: CASSLGISNEKLFF. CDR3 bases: TGTGCCAGCAGCTTGGGCATATCCAATGAAAAACTGTTTTTT.

The CDR3 nucleotides are TGCAGCGCCCTAAAAGGTGGGGCCAACGTCCTGACTTTC. Its translation is CSALKGGANVLTF. The chain recombines TRBV29-1 with TRBJ2-6; D unresolved. Germline V gene lookup returns CDR1 SQVTM and CDR2 ANQGSEA. V was shortened by 7 bases and J by 3 bases, with 10 bases between the two germline ends. The CDR3 length is 13 residues.

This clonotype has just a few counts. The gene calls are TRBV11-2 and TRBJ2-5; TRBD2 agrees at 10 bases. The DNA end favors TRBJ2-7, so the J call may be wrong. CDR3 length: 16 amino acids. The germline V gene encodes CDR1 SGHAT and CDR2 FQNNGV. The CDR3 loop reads CASSLRLAGIIYEQYF. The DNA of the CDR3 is TGTGCCAGCAGCTTAAGACTAGCGGGCATTATCTACGAGCAGTACTTC.